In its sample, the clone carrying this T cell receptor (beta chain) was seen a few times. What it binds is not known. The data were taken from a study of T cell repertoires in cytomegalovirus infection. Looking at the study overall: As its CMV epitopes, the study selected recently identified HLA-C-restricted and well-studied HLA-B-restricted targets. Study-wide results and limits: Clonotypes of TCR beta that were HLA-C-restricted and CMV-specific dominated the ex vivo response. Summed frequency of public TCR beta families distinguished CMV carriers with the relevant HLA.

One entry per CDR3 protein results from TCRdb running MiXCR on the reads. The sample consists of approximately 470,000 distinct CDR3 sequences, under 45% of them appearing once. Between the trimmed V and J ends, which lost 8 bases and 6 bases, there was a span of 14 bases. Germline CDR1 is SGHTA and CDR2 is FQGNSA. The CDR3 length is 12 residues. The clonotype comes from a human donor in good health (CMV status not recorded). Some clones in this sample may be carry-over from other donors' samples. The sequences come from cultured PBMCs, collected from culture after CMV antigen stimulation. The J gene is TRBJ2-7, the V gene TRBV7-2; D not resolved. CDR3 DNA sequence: TGTGCCAGCTCATTATTGCCTGCCGAGCAGTACTTC. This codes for CASSLLPAEQYF.